Listed below are T cell receptor beta chains from one sample, sequenced in a study of shared clonotypes between healthy human individuals. Assay used: immunoSEQ multiplex PCR; TCRdb lists only in-frame clones, some missing. The table shows over a million clones, with roughly 96% occurring only once. The specimen sequenced was naive CD4+ T cells sorted from blood. The source is a man aged 25-40 years in good health. The CDR3 runs from the conserved cysteine through the conserved F or W. The order of the fields is J gene, D gene, clone size, V gene, CDR3 protein, CDR3 DNA. The D gene is left open where the match is weak. Not all rows give a size; the values are once, few, many and, for expanded clones, a class.

j_call: TRBJ2-5
d_call: NA
clone_size: NA
v_call: TRBV5-1
cdr3_aa: CASSLSDASETQYF
cdr3_nt: TGCGCCAGCAGCCTGTCAGACGCGAGTGAGACCCAGTACTTC

j_call: TRBJ2-2
d_call: TRBD2
clone_size: NA
v_call: TRBV7-3
cdr3_aa: CASSNKRDAKSSGELFF
cdr3_nt: TGTGCCAGCAGCAATAAGCGGGACGCCAAAAGTTCCGGGGAGCTGTTTTTT

j_call: TRBJ1-2
d_call: TRBD1
clone_size: NA
v_call: TRBV7-8
cdr3_aa: CASSQGQVYGYTF
cdr3_nt: TGTGCCAGCAGCCAGGGACAGGTCTATGGCTACACCTTC

j_call: TRBJ2-7
d_call: NA
clone_size: NA
v_call: TRBV7-6
cdr3_aa: CASSPSPMQGAEKSYEQYF
cdr3_nt: TGTGCCAGCAGCCCGTCCCCCATGCAGGGAGCGGAGAAGTCCTACGAGCAGTACTTC

j_call: TRBJ2-2
d_call: NA
clone_size: NA
v_call: TRBV19
cdr3_aa: CASSIERGTGELFF
cdr3_nt: TGTGCCAGTAGTATAGAAAGGGGGACCGGGGAGCTGTTTTTT

j_call: TRBJ1-1
d_call: NA
clone_size: NA
v_call: TRBV30
cdr3_aa: CAWRVVETYTEAFF
cdr3_nt: TGTGCCTGGAGGGTGGTGGAGACGTACACTGAAGCTTTCTTT

j_call: TRBJ1-5
d_call: TRBD1
clone_size: once
v_call: TRBV28
cdr3_aa: CASRGRTGFNQPQHF
cdr3_nt: TGTGCCAGCAGGGGCCGGACAGGCTTCAATCAGCCCCAGCATTTT

j_call: TRBJ2-1
d_call: NA
clone_size: NA
v_call: TRBV27
cdr3_aa: CASSAYGSQGQFF
cdr3_nt: TGTGCCAGCAGTGCTTACGGGAGCCAAGGACAGTTCTTC

j_call: TRBJ2-1
d_call: NA
clone_size: NA
v_call: TRBV2
cdr3_aa: CASSDYNEQFF
cdr3_nt: TGTGCCAGCAGCGACTACAATGAGCAGTTCTTC

j_call: TRBJ2-1
d_call: NA
clone_size: NA
v_call: TRBV19
cdr3_aa: CASSIAPFRIQRAHNEQFF
cdr3_nt: TGTGCCAGTAGTATAGCCCCCTTCAGGATCCAGCGGGCCCACAATGAGCAGTTCTTC

j_call: TRBJ1-3
d_call: NA
clone_size: NA
v_call: TRBV6-6
cdr3_aa: CASSDLRTQGNTIYF
cdr3_nt: TGTGCCAGCAGCGACCTTCGAACACAAGGAAACACCATATATTTT